Listed below are T cell receptor beta chains from one sample, sequenced in a study of tumor and adjacent non-tumor tissue in lung cancer. TCRdb passed the multiplex PCR reads through MiXCR, listing each CDR3 protein once. This sample yields under 85,000 distinct CDR3 sequences, of which over 65% are seen a single time; 40% belongs to the top ten. Source material: distant non-tumor lung tissue. The origin of the receptors is a man aged 70 or older with non-small cell lung cancer. Each CDR3 is given with its conserved first and last residue.

>TRBV6-5|TRBJ2-7
CTSSTVGRDHYEQYF
>TRBV12-3/TRBV12-4|TRBJ2-1
CTSIESRTYNEQFF
>TRBV29-1|TRBJ1-2
CSVVPGHGTRVNGYTF
>TRBV6-6|TRBJ2-2
CASRDNGTGELFF
>TRBV29-1|TRBJ2-3
CSLIPYVTGGDTDKQYF
>TRBV5-1|TRBJ2-3
CASSLLAGPPDTQYF
>TRBV29-1|TRBJ1-2
CGIPQTGAYGYTF
>TRBV29-1|TRBJ2-3
CSVAGRGEGTDTQYF
>TRBV7-9|TRBJ1-1
CASTMGGGRTEALF
>TRBV29-1|TRBJ1-1
CSVLGAAGWSFF
>TRBV4-2|TRBJ2-3
CASSPLGSGTDDTQYF
>TRBV11-2|TRBJ2-3
CASSSQGFSATQRF
>TRBV7-3|TRBJ1-2
CASSERGAGGYTF
>TRBV20-1|TRBJ1-2
CSAIYREGYGYTF
>TRBV20-1|TRBJ2-5
CSASPRTGVGQETQYF
>TRBV11-1|TRBJ2-5
CASSLSPAYQETQYF
>TRBV11-2|TRBJ2-1
CASRERASAWEQFF
>TRBV6-5|TRBJ1-4
CASSYSIFGEKLFF
>TRBV6-2/TRBV6-3|TRBJ2-1
CASSYSLPGGSSYNEQFF
>TRBV11-2|TRBJ2-1
CANSESLGGNEQFF
>TRBV29-1|TRBJ2-1
CSAVGWGINNEQFF
>TRBV4-2|TRBJ1-2
CASSPIGTDIPYGYTF
>TRBV5-4|TRBJ2-1
CASSFLRGEGAQFF
>TRBV12-3/TRBV12-4|TRBJ1-3
CVSSRPGKGIISGNTIYF
>TRBV11-3|TRBJ2-6
CASDEGHGKSGVNVLTF
>TRBV7-9|TRBJ1-1
CASSPGQWLDTEVFF
>TRBV19|TRBJ1-5
CASLAGINQPQHF
>TRBV29-1|TRBJ2-5
CSAKSYLQRDQETQYF
>TRBV12-3/TRBV12-4|TRBJ1-3
CASGRPGTGIDYGNTIYF
>TRBV11-2|TRBJ1-1
CTSSFTNPRNTEAFF
>TRBV11-2|TRBJ2-5
CATISGTVGQETQYF
>TRBV11-2|TRBJ2-2
CASSLVGSGVAAGLFF